This passage covers 20 T cell receptor beta chains from one sample sequenced in a study of T cells in women clearing cervical HPV infection. This table comes from immunoSEQ multiplex PCR, and its TCRdb copy is limited to in-frame clones, with some not included. Listed are 40,000 or so clones; 6.4% falls within the top ten. The sequenced sample was blood buffy coat. Receptors were obtained from a woman aged 18 to 69 with a cervical HPV16 infection that either progressed to CIN3+ or cleared (not recorded which).

Points on this clone: The CDR3 end falls 3 residues outside the read, so it is completed with the germline J gene. The chain has TRBV28 and TRBJ1-2; D ambiguous. From germline, CDR1 is MDHEN and CDR2 SYDVKM. This CDR3 comprises 11 residues. V was cut by 4 bases and J by 2 bases, with 2 bases left in between. The CDR3 DNA, read in part, is TGTGCCAGCAGTTCAAACTATGGC. Translated: CASSSNYG. The complete CDR3 sequence is CASSSNYGYTF.

Note on this clone: The read terminates 3 residues ahead of where the CDR3 ends, so the germline J gene completes it. The genes are TRBV11-3 and TRBJ2-1; 7 bases match TRBD1. The germline CDR1 and CDR2 sequences are SGHNT and YENEEA. V gave up 5 bases and J gave up 5 bases; unmatched junction bases: 9. The CDR3 runs to 15 residues. This CDR3 is CASSQFQGVDNEQFF. The part of the CDR3 DNA that was read is TGTGCCAGCAGCCAATTTCAGGGGGTTGACAATGAG.

To note about this clone: The CDR3 end is not reached by the read, which stops 3 residues before it; the germline J gene fills it in. The V and J genes are TRBV19 and TRBJ2-3, with D perhaps matching TRBD1 (6 bases). The CDR3 consists of 13 residues. Germline V gives CDR1 LNHDA, CDR2 SQIVND (reference sequence). The CDR3 is CASRGQLGQPQYF. Partial CDR3 DNA: TGTGCCAGTAGAGGACAGCTGGGGCAGCCG.

Notes on this clone: The CDR3 end falls 3 residues outside the read, so it is completed with the germline J gene. The chain carries TRBV5-1 and TRBJ2-4, with 9 bases aligning to TRBD1. Germline-derived CDR1 and CDR2 are SGHRS and YFSETQ. This CDR3 has 14 amino acids. The chain's CDR3 is CASSVGDRDYGQYF. The covered CDR3 bases are TGCGCCAGCAGCGTTGGGGACAGGGACTACGGT.

Points on this clone: The read ends 3 residues shy of where the CDR3 ends; the end is completed using the germline J gene. The rearrangement links TRBV20-1 to TRBJ2-3; 12 bases line up with TRBD2. V was pared by 6 bases and J by 2 bases, with 9 bases of the junction left unmatched. The CDR3 totals 16 residues. Germline V gives CDR1 DFQATT, CDR2 SNEGSKA (reference sequence). Here the CDR3 reads CSATARTSGTTDTQYF. CDR3 DNA (partial): TGCAGTGCCACAGCCCGGACTAGCGGGACCACAGATACG.

Note on this clone: The DNA ends 3 residues before the CDR3 does, and the rest of the CDR3 is filled in from the germline J gene. The rearrangement uses TRBV20-1 and TRBJ2-2; D is unclear. The ends were cut back, 7 bases at V and 6 bases at J, with 9 bases in the middle. This CDR3 spans 11 amino acids. Germline lookup yields CDR1 DFQATT and CDR2 SNEGSKA (reference sequence). The sequenced CDR3 bases are TGCAGTGGGTGGGCCTCCGGGGAG. Translated, it gives CSGWASGE. The CDR3 in full is CSGWASGELFF.

Comment on this clone: With the read ending 3 residues before the CDR3 end, the germline J gene is used to fill in that end. The chain couples TRBV19 to TRBJ1-2, with 7 bases lining up with TRBD1. Germline V lookup: CDR1 LNHDA, CDR2 SQIVND (reference sequence). The CDR3 has 14 residues. The CDR3 bases that were read are TGTGCCAGTAGTATGACAGGGACCCTCCACGAC. Residues: CASSMTGTLHD. The entire CDR3 sequence reads CASSMTGTLHDYTF. Using reference TRBV19 and TRBJ1-2 for the parts outside the CDR3, the full variable domain is DGGITQSPKYLFRKEGQNVTLSCEQNLNHDAMYWYRQDPGQGLRLIYYSQIVNDFQKGDIAEGYSVSREKKESFPLTVTSAQKNPTAFYLCASSMTGTLHDYTFGSGTRLTVV.

The part of the CDR3 DNA that was read is TGTGCCATCATGGGGGGACAGGGGATTTCGGACAATGAG. Amino acid sequence: CAIMGGQGISDNE. The whole CDR3 region reads CAIMGGQGISDNEQFF. The chain links TRBV10-3 to TRBJ2-1, with 10 bases fitting TRBD1. The CDR3 end is not reached by the read, which stops 3 residues before it; the germline J gene fills it in. From germline, CDR1 is ENHRY and CDR2 SYGVKD. The CDR3 is 16 residues long. The V segment lost 7 bases and the J segment 5 bases; nucleotides outside the gene matches: 11.

As concerns this clone: The read terminates 3 residues before the CDR3 end, so the remaining end is supplied by the germline J gene. This rearrangement joins TRBV29-1 to TRBJ1-2, with D possibly TRBD1 on 6 matching bases. The CDR3 totals 12 residues. V dropped 0 bases and J dropped 7 bases, with 9 bases sitting between them. Germline V lookup: CDR1 SQVTM, CDR2 ANQGSEA. The CDR3 here is CSVEEWGLGYTF. CDR3 DNA (partial): TGCAGCGTTGAAGAATGGGGGCTTGGC.

Concerning this clone itself: The read ends 3 residues shy of where the CDR3 ends; the end is completed using the germline J gene. The chain couples TRBV7-9 to TRBJ1-4; D not certain. With 5 bases removed from V and 5 bases from J, the gap between germline ends came to 9 bases. This CDR3 spans 13 amino acids. Germline V gene sequence: CDR1 SEHNR, CDR2 FQNEAQ (reference sequence). CDR3 DNA, as far as it was read: TGTGCCAGCAGCCCCCCCCAAAATGAAAAA. Translated, it gives CASSPPQNEK. The full-length CDR3 reads as CASSPPQNEKLFF. Drawing the rest from reference TRBV7-9 and TRBJ1-4, the complete variable domain is DTGVSQNPRHKITKRGQNVTFRCDPISEHNRLYWYRQTLGQGPEFLTYFQNEAQLEKSRLLSDRFSAERPKGSFSTLEIQRTEQGDSAMYLCASSPPQNEKLFFGSGTQLSVL.

The CDR3 DNA, read in part, is TGTGCCAGCAGCGGTCCGGGACTCCAGGGCGAG. Amino acid sequence: CASSGPGLQGE. The CDR3 in full is CASSGPGLQGEQYF. This rearrangement joins TRBV9 to TRBJ2-7; possible D gene TRBD2, 6 bases. Read coverage stops 3 residues before the CDR3 terminus; the germline J gene supplies the remainder. CDR1 is SGDLS and CDR2 is YYNGEE in the germline V gene. V shed 3 bases and J shed 6 bases, with 16 bases lying between them. The CDR3 length is 14 residues. Full variable domain (outside the CDR3, taken from reference TRBV9 and TRBJ2-7): DSGVTQTPKHLITATGQRVTLRCSPRSGDLSVYWYQQSLDQGLQFLIQYYNGEERAKGNILERFSAQQFPDLHSELNLSSLELGDSALYFCASSGPGLQGEQYFGPGTRLTVT.

Worth noting for this clone: The read comes to an end 3 residues before the CDR3 does, leaving the germline J gene to fill in the end. The chain has TRBV7-2 and TRBJ1-1, with 7 bases identical to TRBD1. CDR3 size: 13 residues. After removal of 4 bases from V and 1 base from J, the junction contained 0 bases not matched to a gene. The germline V gene encodes CDR1 SGHTA and CDR2 FQGNSA. CDR3 residues: CASSWTGNTEAFF. The DNA read from the CDR3 is TGTGCCAGCAGCTGGACAGGGAACACTGAA.

On this clone itself: The read comes to an end 3 residues before the CDR3 does, leaving the germline J gene to fill in the end. The chain employs TRBV7-9 and TRBJ2-3, with D maybe TRBD1 (6 bases). Germline lookup yields CDR1 SEHNR and CDR2 FQNEAQ (reference sequence). The CDR3 totals 15 residues. The CDR3 DNA, read in part, is TGTGCCAGCAGCTTAGCCGTGACAGGTCAAGAGACG. This sequence encodes CASSLAVTGQET. The full CDR3 is CASSLAVTGQETQYF.

A remark on this clone: The CDR3 end is not reached by the read, which stops 3 residues before it; the germline J gene fills it in. The chain is built from TRBV5-1 and TRBJ2-1, with D tentatively TRBD1 (5 bases). Trimming removed 0 bases from V and 3 bases from J, with 13 bases in between. In germline, CDR1 is SGHRS, CDR2 YFSETQ. There are 16 residues in the CDR3. The CDR3 is CASSLGSVTVYNEQFF. The covered CDR3 bases are TGCGCCAGCAGCTTGGGTTCGGTGACAGTCTACAATGAG.

In the case of this clone: The read ends 3 residues shy of where the CDR3 ends; the end is completed using the germline J gene. J is TRBJ1-1 and V is TRBV7-9; no clear D. The CDR3 has 14 residues. Germline V gene sequence: CDR1 SEHNR, CDR2 FQNEAQ (reference sequence). Trimming cost V 4 bases and J 2 bases, with 11 bases left between them. This CDR3 is CASSYHSPNTEAFF. The covered CDR3 bases are TGTGCCAGCAGCTATCACAGTCCAAACACTGAA. The full variable domain, its missing parts supplied by reference TRBV7-9 and TRBJ1-1, is DTGVSQNPRHKITKRGQNVTFRCDPISEHNRLYWYRQTLGQGPEFLTYFQNEAQLEKSRLLSDRFSAERPKGSFSTLEIQRTEQGDSAMYLCASSYHSPNTEAFFGQGTRLTVV.

With regard to this clone: Coverage ceases 3 residues before the CDR3 finishes, and the germline J gene fills in the end. The chain has TRBV5-1 and TRBJ1-6; maybe TRBD1 (5 bases). Germline V gene lookup returns CDR1 SGHRS and CDR2 YFSETQ. The CDR3 has 15 amino acids. V lost 3 bases, J lost 10 bases, and 17 bases lay in between. CDR3 protein: CASSSSGGEGSPLHF. The covered CDR3 bases are TGCGCCAGCAGCTCCTCTGGAGGGGAGGGATCACCC. The full variable domain, its missing parts supplied by reference TRBV5-1 and TRBJ1-6, is KAGVTQTPRYLIKTRGQQVTLSCSPISGHRSVSWYQQTPGQGLQFLFEYFSETQRNKGNFPGRFSGRQFSNSRSEMNVSTLELGDSALYLCASSSSGGEGSPLHFGNGTRLTVT.

Comment on this clone: The read gets to within 3 residues of the CDR3 end, and the germline J gene fills in the rest. The chain joins TRBV30 to TRBJ2-2; D is possibly TRBD1 (5 bases). Germline CDR1 and CDR2: GTSNPN and SVGIG (reference sequence). The CDR3 contains 14 residues. The part of the CDR3 DNA that was read is TGTGCCTGGAAAGTGGGGCGGTCGAATTCACCG. Amino acid sequence: CAWKVGRSNSP. The full CDR3 sequence reads CAWKVGRSNSPLFF.

In the case of this clone: The read terminates 3 residues ahead of where the CDR3 ends, so the germline J gene completes it. V gene TRBV7-2 combines with J gene TRBJ1-1; D call uncertain. The CDR3 consists of 12 residues. The V and J ends lost 3 bases and 3 bases respectively, with 5 bases between them. Germline values: CDR1 SGHTA, CDR2 FQGNSA. The DNA read from the CDR3 is TGTACCAGCAGCTTCGGGTACACTGAA. Its translation: CTSSFGYTE. The complete CDR3 reads CTSSFGYTEAFF.

Of note for this clone: Read data end 3 residues before the CDR3 end; the end is taken from the germline J gene. The chain joins TRBV10-3 to TRBJ1-6; TRBD1 aligns across 10 bases. The V gene's germline CDR1 is ENHRY and CDR2 SYGVKD. The CDR3 totals 14 residues. Trimming took 11 bases from V and 5 from J; bases not matched to a gene: 6. This chain's CDR3 is CAATGTGDNSPLHF. Partial CDR3 DNA: TGTGCCGCGACCGGGACAGGGGATAATTCACCC.

Notes on this clone: Read data end 3 residues before the CDR3 end; the end is taken from the germline J gene. The chain links TRBV13 to TRBJ1-2; D gene ambiguous. The germline gives CDR1 PRHDT, CDR2 FYEKMQ (reference sequence). The CDR3 contains 12 residues. The CDR3 reads CASSSLSHDYTF. The part of the CDR3 DNA that was read is TGTGCCAGCAGCTCTTTAAGCCACGAC.